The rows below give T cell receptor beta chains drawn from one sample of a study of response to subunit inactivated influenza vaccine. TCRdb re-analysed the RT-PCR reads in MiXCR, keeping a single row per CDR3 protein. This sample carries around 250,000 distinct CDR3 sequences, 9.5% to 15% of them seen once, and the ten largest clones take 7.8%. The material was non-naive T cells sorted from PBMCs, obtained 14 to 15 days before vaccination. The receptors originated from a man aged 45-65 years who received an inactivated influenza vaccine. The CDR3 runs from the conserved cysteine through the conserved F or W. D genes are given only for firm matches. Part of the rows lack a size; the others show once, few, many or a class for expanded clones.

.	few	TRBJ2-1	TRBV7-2	TGTGCCAGCAGCTTACTCGAAGAGCAGTTCTTC	CASSLLEEQFF
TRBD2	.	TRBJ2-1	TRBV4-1	TGCGCCAGCAGCCGACTAGCGGGGGGGTCCTACAATGAGCAGTTCTTC	CASSRLAGGSYNEQFF
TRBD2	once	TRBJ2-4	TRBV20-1	TGCAGTGCCGCTAGCGGGCCACTAGCCAAAAACATTCAGTACTTC	CSAASGPLAKNIQYF
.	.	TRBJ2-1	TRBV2	TGTGCCAGCAGTCCTCACGGGACGTCATACAATGAGCAGTTCTTC	CASSPHGTSYNEQFF
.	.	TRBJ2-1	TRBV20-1	TGCAGTGCTCCCTCGGCGGAGACTAGGTCGAATGAGCAGTTCTTC	CSAPSAETRSNEQFF
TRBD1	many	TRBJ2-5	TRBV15	TGTGCCACCAGCAGAGATCGGACAGGGATGGAGACCCAGTACTTC	CATSRDRTGMETQYF
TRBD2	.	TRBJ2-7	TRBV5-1	TGCGCCAGCAGCTTATCTAGCGGGGGAATCTCCTACGAGCGGTACTTC	CASSLSSGGISYERYF
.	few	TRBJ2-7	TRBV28	TGTGCCAGCAAGGGGGGATACGAGCAGTACTTC	CASKGGYEQYF
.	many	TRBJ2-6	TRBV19	TGTGCCAGTAGCTTCCGCTCTGGGGCCAACGTCCTGACTTTC	CASSFRSGANVLTF
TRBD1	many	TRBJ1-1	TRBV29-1	TGCAGCGTTGAGACGACAGGGATTTACACTGAAGCTTTCTTT	CSVETTGIYTEAFF
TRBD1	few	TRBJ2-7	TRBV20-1	TGCAGTGCTGCCCCAGGGGGAACCTACGAGCAGTACTTC	CSAAPGGTYEQYF
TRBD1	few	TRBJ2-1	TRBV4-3	TGCGCCAGCAGAAAAGAGTGGAGACAGGGCTACAATGAGCAGTTCTTC	CASRKEWRQGYNEQFF
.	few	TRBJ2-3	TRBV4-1	TGCGCCAGCAGCCAAGGGCCCCTCAGCACAGATACGCAGTATTTT	CASSQGPLSTDTQYF
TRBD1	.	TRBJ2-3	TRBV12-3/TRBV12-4	TGTGCCAGCAGTCCGCCGGGACAGGGTAATCGAAATACGCAGTATTTT	CASSPPGQGNRNTQYF
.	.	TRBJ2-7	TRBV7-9	TGTGCCAGCAGCTTAGCTTCGCAAGGTGTCGAGCAGTACTTC	CASSLASQGVEQYF
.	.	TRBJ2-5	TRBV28	TGTGCCACCGACGTGGGGACTCAAGAGACCCAGTACTTC	CATDVGTQETQYF
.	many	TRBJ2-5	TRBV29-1	TGCAGCACCAGGCAGCAAGAGACCCAGTACTTC	CSTRQQETQYF
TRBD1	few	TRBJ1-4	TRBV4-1	TGCGCCAGCAGCCAAGAACCGGGGGACAGCAATGAAAAACTGTTTTTT	CASSQEPGDSNEKLFF
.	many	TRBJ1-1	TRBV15	TGTGCCACCAGCCCAGAGGGGGAGCAGAACACTGAAGCTTTCTTT	CATSPEGEQNTEAFF
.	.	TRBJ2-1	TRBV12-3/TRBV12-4	TGTGCCAGCAGCCGGGAATCCTTC	CASSRESF
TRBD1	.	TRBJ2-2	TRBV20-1	TGCAGTGCTGGGGACAGCCGTAACACCGGGGAGCTGTTTTTT	CSAGDSRNTGELFF
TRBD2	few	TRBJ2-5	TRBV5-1	TGCGCCAGCAGCTTCGGTAGCGGGGGGCCCGAGACCCAGTACTTC	CASSFGSGGPETQYF
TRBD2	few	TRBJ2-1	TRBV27	TGTGCCAGCAGTCCAAACTTAGCGGGGGCCCTAAACAATGAGCAGTTCTTC	CASSPNLAGALNNEQFF